The sequence of this T cell receptor (beta chain) was determined in a study of blood T cell repertoires in COVID-19. This CDR3 region has 15 residues. V shed 7 bases and J 11 bases; nucleotides not matched to a gene: 15. Germline CDR1 and CDR2: LNHDA and SQIVND (reference sequence). The data were produced by immunoSEQ multiplex PCR, yet TCRdb's version contains in-frame clones alone and is incomplete. The table records 110,000 to 150,000 clones, about 80% of them present only once. The chain combines TRBV19 with TRBJ1-1, with 11 bases lining up with TRBD1. The sequence was obtained from a human donor in a cohort sampled during active COVID-19. Sequenced input: peripheral blood. CDR3 protein: CASKLRDRGTGGAFF. CDR3 nucleotides: TGTGCCAGTAAACTCCGGGACAGGGGGACCGGTGGGGCTTTCTTT. The whole variable domain, filled in from reference TRBV19 and TRBJ1-1, reads DGGITQSPKYLFRKEGQNVTLSCEQNLNHDAMYWYRQDPGQGLRLIYYSQIVNDFQKGDIAEGYSVSREKKESFPLTVTSAQKNPTAFYLCASKLRDRGTGGAFFGQGTRLTVV.